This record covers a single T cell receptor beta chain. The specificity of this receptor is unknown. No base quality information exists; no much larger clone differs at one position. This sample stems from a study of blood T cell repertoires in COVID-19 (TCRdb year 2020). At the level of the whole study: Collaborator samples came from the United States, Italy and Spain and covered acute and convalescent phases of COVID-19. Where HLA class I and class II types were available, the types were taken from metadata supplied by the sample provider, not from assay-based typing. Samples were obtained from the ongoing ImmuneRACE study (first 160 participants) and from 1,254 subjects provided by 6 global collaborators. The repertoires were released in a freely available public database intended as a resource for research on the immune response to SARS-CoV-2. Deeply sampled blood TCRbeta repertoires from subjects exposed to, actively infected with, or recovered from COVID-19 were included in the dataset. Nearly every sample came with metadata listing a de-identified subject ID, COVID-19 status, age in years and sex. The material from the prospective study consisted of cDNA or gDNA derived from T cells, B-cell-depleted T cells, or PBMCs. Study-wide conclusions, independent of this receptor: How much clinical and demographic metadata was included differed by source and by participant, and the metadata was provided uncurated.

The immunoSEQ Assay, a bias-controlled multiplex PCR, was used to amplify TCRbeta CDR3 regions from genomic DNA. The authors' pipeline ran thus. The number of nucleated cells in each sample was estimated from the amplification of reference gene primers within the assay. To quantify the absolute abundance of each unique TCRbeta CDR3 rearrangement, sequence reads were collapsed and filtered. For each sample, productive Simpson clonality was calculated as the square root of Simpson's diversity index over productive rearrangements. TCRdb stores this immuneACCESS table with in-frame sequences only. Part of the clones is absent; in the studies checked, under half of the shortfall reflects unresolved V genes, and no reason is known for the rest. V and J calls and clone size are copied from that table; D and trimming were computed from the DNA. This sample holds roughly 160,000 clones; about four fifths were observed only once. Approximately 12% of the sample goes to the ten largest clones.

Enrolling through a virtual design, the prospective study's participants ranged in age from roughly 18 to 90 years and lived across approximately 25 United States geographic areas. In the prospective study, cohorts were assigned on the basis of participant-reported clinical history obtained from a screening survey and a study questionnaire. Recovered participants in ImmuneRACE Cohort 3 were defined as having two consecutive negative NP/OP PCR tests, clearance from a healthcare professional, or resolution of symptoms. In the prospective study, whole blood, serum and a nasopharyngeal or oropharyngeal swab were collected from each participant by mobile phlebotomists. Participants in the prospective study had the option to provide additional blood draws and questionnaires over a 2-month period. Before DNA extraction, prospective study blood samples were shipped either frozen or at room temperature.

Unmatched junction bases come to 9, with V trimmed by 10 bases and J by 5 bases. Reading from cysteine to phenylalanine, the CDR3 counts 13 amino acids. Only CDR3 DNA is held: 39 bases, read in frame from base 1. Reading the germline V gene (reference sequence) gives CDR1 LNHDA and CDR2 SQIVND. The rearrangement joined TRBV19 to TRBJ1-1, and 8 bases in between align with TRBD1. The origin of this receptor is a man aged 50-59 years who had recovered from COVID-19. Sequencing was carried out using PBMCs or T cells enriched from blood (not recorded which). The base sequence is TGTGCCACCCTCGACAGGGGTGGGACTGAAGCTTTCTTT. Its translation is CATLDRGGTEAFF. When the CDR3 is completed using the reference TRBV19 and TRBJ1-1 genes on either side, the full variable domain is DGGITQSPKYLFRKEGQNVTLSCEQNLNHDAMYWYRQDPGQGLRLIYYSQIVNDFQKGDIAEGYSVSREKKESFPLTVTSAQKNPTAFYLCATLDRGGTEAFFGQGTRLTVV.